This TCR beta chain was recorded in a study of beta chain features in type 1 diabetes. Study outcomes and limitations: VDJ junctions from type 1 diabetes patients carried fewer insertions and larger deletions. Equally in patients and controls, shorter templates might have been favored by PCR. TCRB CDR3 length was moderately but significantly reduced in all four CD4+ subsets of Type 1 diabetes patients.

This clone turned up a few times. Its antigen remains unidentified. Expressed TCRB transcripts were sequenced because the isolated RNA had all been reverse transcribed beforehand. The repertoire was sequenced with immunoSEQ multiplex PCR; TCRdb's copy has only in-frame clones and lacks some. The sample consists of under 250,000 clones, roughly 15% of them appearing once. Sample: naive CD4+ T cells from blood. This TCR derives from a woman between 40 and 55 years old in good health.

CDR3: CASSLWQGLQTQYF. The CDR3 region has the DNA TGTGCCAGCAGCTTGTGGCAGGGACTACAGACCCAGTACTTC. The chain is built from TRBV7-2 and TRBJ2-5; 7 nucleotides match TRBD2. V lost 3 bases, J lost 6 bases, and 7 bases stayed unmatched. Germline V gene lookup returns CDR1 SGHTA and CDR2 FQGNSA. This CDR3 has 14 residues.